This passage covers 26 T cell receptor beta chains from one sample sequenced in a study of T cell responses to AZD1222 COVID-19 vaccine. The repertoire was sequenced with immunoSEQ multiplex PCR; TCRdb's copy has only in-frame clones and lacks some. The table shows 84,000 or so clones, with 90% occurring only once. This specimen was peripheral blood, taken 28 days after the second AZD1222 dose. All receptors come from an adult who received the AZD1222 COVID-19 vaccine.

This chain connects TRBV11-3 to TRBJ1-4; D call uncertain. CDR1 SGHNT and CDR2 YENEEA come from the germline V gene. V was cut by 5 bases and J by 8 bases, with 6 bases left in between. The CDR3 has 11 residues. Written as DNA, the CDR3 is TGTGCCAGCAGCGCTTCCGAAAAACTGTTTTTT. Its translation: CASSASEKLFF.

The CDR3 DNA reads as TGTGCCAGCAGCTTGGTAGGGCCCGATCAGCCCCAGCATTTT. Encoded protein: CASSLVGPDQPQHF. The chain couples TRBV5-5 to TRBJ1-5; the D is unclear. The germline gives CDR1 SGHKS, CDR2 YYEKEE (reference sequence). Trimming cost V 0 bases and J 5 bases, with 9 bases left between them. The CDR3 extends over 14 amino acids.

The chain couples TRBV11-3 to TRBJ1-1; D uncertain. Germline CDR1 and CDR2: SGHNT and YENEEA. V lost 5 bases and J 7 bases, leaving 17 bases between the germline ends. This CDR3 contains 14 residues. The CDR3 here is CASSVTIPGSEAFF. The CDR3 DNA reads as TGTGCCAGCAGCGTGACAATTCCCGGGAGTGAAGCTTTCTTT.

The chain recombines TRBV2 with TRBJ1-1; perhaps TRBD1 as D (6 bases). V shed 4 bases and J shed 4 bases, with 19 bases lying between them. Germline CDR1 and CDR2: SNHLY and FYNNEI. The CDR3 is 16 amino acids. The CDR3 loop is CASSGTGTTLVTEAFF. In DNA, the CDR3 is TGTGCCAGCAGTGGAACCGGGACAACCCTCGTCACTGAAGCTTTCTTT.

The rearrangement joins TRBV9 to TRBJ2-7; 7 bases map to TRBD1. Trimming removed 3 bases from V and 2 bases from J; junction bases left unmatched: 17. CDR3 length: 18 amino acids. The germline gives CDR1 SGDLS, CDR2 YYNGEE. CDR3 in amino acids: CASSGRQGEGQRPYEQYF. DNA for the CDR3: TGTGCCAGCAGCGGTCGACAGGGAGAGGGTCAAAGACCCTACGAGCAGTACTTC. Using reference TRBV9 and TRBJ2-7 for the parts outside the CDR3, the full variable domain is DSGVTQTPKHLITATGQRVTLRCSPRSGDLSVYWYQQSLDQGLQFLIQYYNGEERAKGNILERFSAQQFPDLHSELNLSSLELGDSALYFCASSGRQGEGQRPYEQYFGPGTRLTVT.

The rearrangement uses TRBV11-2 and TRBJ2-7, with 7 bases lining up with TRBD1. The CDR3 totals 14 residues. CDR1 is SGHAT, CDR2 FQNNGV, per germline. V shed 6 bases and J 4 bases; nucleotides not matched to a gene: 9. CDR3 amino acids: CASRLTGLIYEQYF. As DNA, the CDR3 is TGTGCCAGCAGGTTGACAGGGCTAATTTACGAGCAGTACTTC.

The V call is TRBV6-5, the J call TRBJ1-4; tentative D call: TRBD1 (6 bases). There are 13 residues in the CDR3. Germline V lookup: CDR1 MNHEY, CDR2 SVGAGI. Trimming removed 5 bases at V and 8 bases at J, with 12 bases between. As DNA, the CDR3 is TGTGCCAGCAGTAACAGGGTTAGAGAAAAACTGTTTTTT. It codes for CASSNRVREKLFF.

The chain combines TRBV28 with TRBJ2-2; D is perhaps TRBD2 (6 bases). This CDR3 has 17 residues. V lost 6 bases to trimming and J lost 0 bases, with 17 bases between them. Per the germline V gene, CDR1 is MDHEN and CDR2 is SYDVKM. CDR3 protein: CASRSWGAGANTGELFF. CDR3 nucleotides: TGTGCCAGCAGATCCTGGGGAGCGGGCGCGAACACCGGGGAGCTGTTTTTT.

This chain uses TRBV2 with TRBJ2-1; D remains ambiguous. The CDR3 totals 11 residues. With 4 bases removed from V and 7 bases from J, the gap between germline ends came to 5 bases. Germline V gene lookup returns CDR1 SNHLY and CDR2 FYNNEI. This CDR3 is CASSVRNEQFF. CDR3 bases: TGTGCCAGCAGTGTTCGAAATGAGCAGTTCTTC.

The genes are TRBV2 and TRBJ1-2; D gene unclear. V dropped 1 base and J dropped 8 bases, with 14 bases sitting between them. The CDR3 consists of 14 residues. The germline V gene encodes CDR1 SNHLY and CDR2 FYNNEI. This CDR3 reads CASSEGSGGSGYTF. As DNA, the CDR3 is TGTGCCAGCAGTGAAGGTTCGGGAGGGAGCGGCTACACCTTC.

The chain employs TRBV6-1 and TRBJ1-3; D remains unclear. Per the germline V gene, CDR1 is MNHNS and CDR2 is SASEGT. With 2 bases removed from V and 5 bases from J, the gap between germline ends came to 10 bases. There are 14 residues in the CDR3. Written as DNA, the CDR3 is TGTGCCAGCAGTGAAAGTGCGGGCAGAAACACCATATATTTT. Protein: CASSESAGRNTIYF.

The chain recombines TRBV27 with TRBJ1-2; possibly TRBD1 for D (5 bases). CDR3 size: 14 residues. Germline V gene lookup returns CDR1 MNHEY and CDR2 SMNVEV (reference sequence). Trimming pared 6 bases from V and 4 bases from J, leaving 15 bases between. CDR3 in amino acids: CASRGPFAPYGYTF. DNA of the CDR3: TGTGCCAGCAGGGGGCCTTTTGCTCCCTATGGCTACACCTTC.

V gene TRBV19 combines with J gene TRBJ1-1; no firm D call. Germline lookup yields CDR1 LNHDA and CDR2 SQIVND (reference sequence). This CDR3 is built from 13 residues. The V end was cut by 1 base, the J end by 8 bases, with 11 bases between. Written as DNA, the CDR3 is TGTGCCAGTAGTATAGTACCCCCCGGAGAAGCTTTCTTT. Protein product: CASSIVPPGEAFF.

V and J are TRBV5-4 and TRBJ1-2, with 7 bases aligning to TRBD1. V was pared by 4 bases and J by 4 bases, with 4 bases of the junction left unmatched. CDR1 SGHNT and CDR2 YYREEE come from the germline V gene (reference sequence). The CDR3 consists of 13 residues. The chain's CDR3 is CASSADRIYGYTF. The CDR3 coding sequence is TGTGCCAGCAGCGCGGACAGGATCTATGGCTACACCTTC. The whole variable domain, remainder taken from reference TRBV5-4 and TRBJ1-2, is ETGVTQSPTHLIKTRGQQVTLRCSSQSGHNTVSWYQQALGQGPQFIFQYYREEENGRGNFPPRFSGLQFPNYSSELNVNALELDDSALYLCASSADRIYGYTFGSGTRLTVV.

The rearrangement uses TRBV2 and TRBJ2-1; 13 bases line up with TRBD2. The ends lost 1 base at V and 1 base at J; junction bases unmatched: 7. This CDR3 spans 19 amino acids. The germline gives CDR1 SNHLY, CDR2 FYNNEI. In DNA, the CDR3 is TGTGCCAGCAGTGAAGTCGGGACTAGCGGGGACGGATCCTACAATGAGCAGTTCTTC. Residues: CASSEVGTSGDGSYNEQFF.

The J gene is TRBJ1-5, the V gene TRBV6-2 or TRBV6-3, with TRBD1 as a possible D gene (6 bases). The CDR3 consists of 17 residues. CDR1 is MNHEY and CDR2 is SVGEGT in the germline V gene. V lost 2 bases and J lost 2, with 16 bases in between. The CDR3 bases are TGTGCCAGCAGTTACCCGACGGGGGGGGCCCGCAATCAGCCCCAGCATTTT. It yields the protein CASSYPTGGARNQPQHF.

The chain is built from TRBV4-1 and TRBJ2-7; D ambiguous. The CDR3 covers 15 residues. CDR1 and CDR2 (germline): MGHRA, YSYEKL. Between the trimmed V and J ends, which lost 1 base and 7 bases, there was a span of 17 bases. CDR3: CASSQGSASRQEQYF. CDR3 sequence (DNA): TGCGCCAGCAGCCAAGGATCGGCGTCCCGCCAAGAGCAGTACTTC.

The CDR3 coding sequence is TGTGCCAGCAGCTTAGGGGCACAGGGGGTTTCACCCCTCCACTTT. Residues: CASSLGAQGVSPLHF. This chain joins TRBV11-2 and TRBJ1-6; 8 positions match TRBD1. The V gene end was trimmed by 1 base and the J gene end by 9 bases; junction bases not matched to a gene: 5. Germline V CDR1 and CDR2: SGHAT, FQNNGV. The CDR3 totals 15 residues.

V gene TRBV7-2 combines with J gene TRBJ1-3; perhaps TRBD1 as D (6 bases). CDR1 is SGHTA, CDR2 FQGNSA, per germline. This CDR3 region has 16 residues. V was clipped by 0 bases and J by 4 bases, with 13 bases between them. The CDR3 sequence: CASSLAAPGAGNTIYF. The CDR3 bases are TGTGCCAGCAGCTTAGCAGCTCCAGGGGCAGGAAACACCATATATTTT.

This chain uses TRBV21-1 with TRBJ2-1; the D call TRBD1 from the table was never checked on the DNA. TRBV21-1 is a pseudogene segment. The CDR3 extends over 16 amino acids. For the CDR3, the DNA is TGTGCCAGCAGCAAAGCGGGTAGGGACAGGGTAAATGAGCAGTTCTTC. This translates into CASSKAGRDRVNEQFF.

V and J are TRBV29-1 and TRBJ2-2; perhaps TRBD2 as D (5 bases). The CDR3 runs 15 residues. Trimming took off 7 bases at V and 1 base at J, with 16 bases between the two ends. Germline V gives CDR1 SQVTM, CDR2 ANQGSEA. Here the CDR3 reads CSARPGIRNTGELFF. The CDR3 nucleotides are TGCAGCGCCCGTCCCGGGATAAGGAACACCGGGGAGCTGTTTTTT.

This rearrangement joins TRBV11-3 to TRBJ1-3; TRBD1 might be the D (5 bases). This CDR3 is 17 amino acids long. Germline CDR1 SGHNT, CDR2 YENEEA. V was cut by 4 bases and J by 4 bases, with 20 bases left in between. The CDR3 DNA reads as TGTGCCAGCAGCTCCCTCCGGCAGGGAATGCGGGGAAACACCATATATTTT. Translating gives CASSSLRQGMRGNTIYF.

V is TRBV11-2 and J is TRBJ2-2; D possibly corresponds to TRBD2 (6 bases). Trimming took 2 bases from V and 6 from J, leaving 13 bases between them. Germline loops: CDR1 SGHAT, CDR2 FQNNGV. There are 15 residues in the CDR3. Written as DNA, the CDR3 is TGTGCCAGCAGCTTAATCCAGGGAGGCGCCGGGGAGCTGTTTTTT. Amino acids: CASSLIQGGAGELFF.

The chain recombines TRBV6-4 with TRBJ2-3; weak D call: TRBD1 (5 bases). Germline V gives CDR1 MRHNA, CDR2 SNTAGT. The CDR3 consists of 13 residues. V was pared by 1 base and J by 6 bases, with 8 bases between. The CDR3 bases are TGTGCCAGCAGTGACTACCAGGGCGATACGCAGTATTTT. Its translation is CASSDYQGDTQYF.

The V call is TRBV5-8, the J call TRBJ1-1; D is unclear. The CDR3 contains 14 residues. The V end was cut by 2 bases, the J end by 1 base, with 9 bases between. Germline loops: CDR1 SGHTS, CDR2 YDEGEE. This CDR3 reads CASSFRQQNTEAFF. In nucleotides, the CDR3 is TGTGCCAGCAGCTTTCGTCAGCAGAACACTGAAGCTTTCTTT.

Only one count was recorded for this clone. CDR3 in amino acids: CASSLGGYGYEQYF. The CDR3 DNA reads as TGTGCCAGCAGCTTAGGTGGGTACGGTTACGAGCAGTACTTC. The chain combines TRBV5-4 with TRBJ2-7, with D hard to call. CDR1 and CDR2 from the germline V gene are SGHNT and YYREEE (reference sequence). V dropped 2 bases and J dropped 4 bases, with 13 bases sitting between them. The CDR3 is 14 amino acids.